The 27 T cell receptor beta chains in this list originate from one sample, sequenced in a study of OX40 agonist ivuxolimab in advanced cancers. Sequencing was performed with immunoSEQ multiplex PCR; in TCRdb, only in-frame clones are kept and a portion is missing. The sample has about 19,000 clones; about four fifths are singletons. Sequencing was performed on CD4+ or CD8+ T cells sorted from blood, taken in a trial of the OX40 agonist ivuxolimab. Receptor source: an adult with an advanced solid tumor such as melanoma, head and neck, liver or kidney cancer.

The CDR3 spells CASSASGGPYNEQFF. In DNA, the CDR3 is TGTGCCAGCAGCGCCAGCGGGGGGCCTTACAATGAGCAGTTCTTC. This chain connects TRBV9 to TRBJ2-1; 9 bases map to TRBD2. Losses at the gene ends were 3 bases for V and 4 bases for J; bases not matched to a gene: 5. Germline lookup yields CDR1 SGDLS and CDR2 YYNGEE. CDR3 length equals 15 residues.

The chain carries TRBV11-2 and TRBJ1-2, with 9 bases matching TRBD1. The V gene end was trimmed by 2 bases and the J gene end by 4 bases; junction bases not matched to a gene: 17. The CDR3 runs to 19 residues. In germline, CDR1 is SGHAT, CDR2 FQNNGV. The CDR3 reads CASSLTPLGRTGASYGYTF. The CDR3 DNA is TGTGCCAGCAGCTTAACGCCCCTCGGGAGGACAGGGGCCAGCTATGGCTACACCTTC.

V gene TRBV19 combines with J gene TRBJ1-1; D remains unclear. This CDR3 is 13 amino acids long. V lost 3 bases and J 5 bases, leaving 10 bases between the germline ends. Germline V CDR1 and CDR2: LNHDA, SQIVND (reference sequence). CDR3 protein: CASSMSFGTEAFF. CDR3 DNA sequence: TGTGCCAGTAGTATGAGTTTCGGGACTGAAGCTTTCTTT.

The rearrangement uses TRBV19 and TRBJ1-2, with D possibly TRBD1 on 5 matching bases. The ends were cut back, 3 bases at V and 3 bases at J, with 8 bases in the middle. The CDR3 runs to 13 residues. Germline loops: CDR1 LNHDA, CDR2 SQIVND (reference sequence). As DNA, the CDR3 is TGTGCCAGTAGTATTGCGGGGGACTATGGCTACACCTTC. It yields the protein CASSIAGDYGYTF.

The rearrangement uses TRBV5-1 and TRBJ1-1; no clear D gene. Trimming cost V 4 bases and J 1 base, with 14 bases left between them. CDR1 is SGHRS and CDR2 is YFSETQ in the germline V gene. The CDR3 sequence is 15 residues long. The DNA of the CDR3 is TGCGCCAGCAGCCCGGACGGGCGGCGGAACACTGAAGCTTTCTTT. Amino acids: CASSPDGRRNTEAFF. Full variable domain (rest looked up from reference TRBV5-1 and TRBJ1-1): KAGVTQTPRYLIKTRGQQVTLSCSPISGHRSVSWYQQTPGQGLQFLFEYFSETQRNKGNFPGRFSGRQFSNSRSEMNVSTLELGDSALYLCASSPDGRRNTEAFFGQGTRLTVV.

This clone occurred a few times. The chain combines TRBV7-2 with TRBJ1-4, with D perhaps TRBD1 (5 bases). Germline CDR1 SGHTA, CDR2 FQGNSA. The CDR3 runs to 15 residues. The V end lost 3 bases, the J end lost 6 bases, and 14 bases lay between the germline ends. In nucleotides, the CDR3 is TGTGCCAGCAGCTTCGACTGGGGCGGCGATGAAAAACTGTTTTTT. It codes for CASSFDWGGDEKLFF.

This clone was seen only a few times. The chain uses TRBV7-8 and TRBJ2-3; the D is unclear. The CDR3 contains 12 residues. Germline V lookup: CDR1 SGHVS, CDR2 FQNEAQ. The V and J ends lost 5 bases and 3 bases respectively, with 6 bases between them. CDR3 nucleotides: TGTGCCAGCAGCGGAGTAACAGATACGCAGTATTTT. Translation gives CASSGVTDTQYF.

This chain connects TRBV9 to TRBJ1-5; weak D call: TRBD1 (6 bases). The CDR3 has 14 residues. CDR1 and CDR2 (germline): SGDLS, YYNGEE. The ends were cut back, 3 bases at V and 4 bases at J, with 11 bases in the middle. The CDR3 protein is CASSAGGRNQPQHF. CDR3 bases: TGTGCCAGCAGCGCCGGGGGCAGAAATCAGCCCCAGCATTTT.

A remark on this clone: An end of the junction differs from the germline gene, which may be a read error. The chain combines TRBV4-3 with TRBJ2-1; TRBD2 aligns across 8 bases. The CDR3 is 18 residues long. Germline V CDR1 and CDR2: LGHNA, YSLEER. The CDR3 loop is CASSQKVAGTVSDNEQFF. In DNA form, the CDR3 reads TGCGCCAGCAGCCAAAAGGTAGCGGGAACTGTCTCCGACAATGAGCAGTTCTTC.

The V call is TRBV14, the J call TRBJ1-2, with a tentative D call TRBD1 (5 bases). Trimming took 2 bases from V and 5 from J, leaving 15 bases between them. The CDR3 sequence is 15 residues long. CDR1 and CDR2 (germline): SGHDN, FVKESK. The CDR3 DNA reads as TGTGCCAGCAGCCAATCAAACTCTCCAGGGTATGGCTACACCTTC. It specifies CASSQSNSPGYGYTF.

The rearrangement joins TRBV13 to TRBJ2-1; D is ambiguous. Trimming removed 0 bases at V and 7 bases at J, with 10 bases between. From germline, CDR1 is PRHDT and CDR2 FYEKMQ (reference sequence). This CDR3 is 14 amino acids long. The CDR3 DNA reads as TGTGCCAGCAGCTTAGGAAACCCAGGAAATGAGCAGTTCTTC. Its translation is CASSLGNPGNEQFF.

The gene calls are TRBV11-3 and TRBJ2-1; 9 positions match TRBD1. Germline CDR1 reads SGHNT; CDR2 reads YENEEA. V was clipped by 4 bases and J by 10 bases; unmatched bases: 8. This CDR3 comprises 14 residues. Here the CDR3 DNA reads TGTGCCAGCAGCTCCCCGGGACAGGGTGGAGAGCAGTTCTTC. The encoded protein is CASSSPGQGGEQFF.

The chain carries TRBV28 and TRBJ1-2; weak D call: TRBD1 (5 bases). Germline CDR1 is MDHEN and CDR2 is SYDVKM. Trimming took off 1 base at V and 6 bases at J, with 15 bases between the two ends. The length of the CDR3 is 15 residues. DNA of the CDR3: TGTGCCAGCAGTTTATCCTCCTGGGGGGTGAATGGCTACACCTTC. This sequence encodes CASSLSSWGVNGYTF.

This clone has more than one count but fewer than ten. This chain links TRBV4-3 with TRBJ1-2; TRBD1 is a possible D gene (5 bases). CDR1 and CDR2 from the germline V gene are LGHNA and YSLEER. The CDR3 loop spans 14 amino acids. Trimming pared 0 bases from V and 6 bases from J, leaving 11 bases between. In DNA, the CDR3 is TGCGCCAGCAGCCAAGACCTCGGGGCGGATGGCTACACCTTC. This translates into CASSQDLGADGYTF.

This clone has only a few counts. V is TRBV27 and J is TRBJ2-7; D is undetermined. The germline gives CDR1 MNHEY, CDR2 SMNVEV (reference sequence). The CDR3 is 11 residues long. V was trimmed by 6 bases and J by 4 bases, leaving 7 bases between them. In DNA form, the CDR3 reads TGTGCCAGCAGGTATGGATACGAGCAGTACTTC. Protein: CASRYGYEQYF.

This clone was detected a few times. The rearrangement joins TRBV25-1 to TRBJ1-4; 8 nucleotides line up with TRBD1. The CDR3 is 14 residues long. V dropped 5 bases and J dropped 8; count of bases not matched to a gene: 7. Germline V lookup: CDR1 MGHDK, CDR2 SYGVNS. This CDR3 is CASSWDRPREKLFF. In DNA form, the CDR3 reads TGTGCCAGCAGTTGGGACAGGCCTCGGGAAAAACTGTTTTTT.

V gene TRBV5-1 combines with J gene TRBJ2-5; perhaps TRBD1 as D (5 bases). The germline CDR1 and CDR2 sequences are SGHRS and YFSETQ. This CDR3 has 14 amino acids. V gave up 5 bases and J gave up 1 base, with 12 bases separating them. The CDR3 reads CASRPQESQETQYF. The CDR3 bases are TGCGCCAGCAGGCCACAGGAATCCCAAGAGACCCAGTACTTC.

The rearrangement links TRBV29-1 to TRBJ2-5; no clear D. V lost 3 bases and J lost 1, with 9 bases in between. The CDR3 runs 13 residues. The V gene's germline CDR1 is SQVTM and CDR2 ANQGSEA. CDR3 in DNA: TGCAGCGTTGACCATACCCTCCAAGAGACCCAGTACTTC. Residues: CSVDHTLQETQYF. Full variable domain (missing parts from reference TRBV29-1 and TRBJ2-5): SAVISQKPSRDICQRGTSLTIQCQVDSQVTMMFWYRQQPGQSLTLIATANQGSEATYESGFVIDKFPISRPNLTFSTLTVSNMSPEDSSIYLCSVDHTLQETQYFGPGTRLLVL.

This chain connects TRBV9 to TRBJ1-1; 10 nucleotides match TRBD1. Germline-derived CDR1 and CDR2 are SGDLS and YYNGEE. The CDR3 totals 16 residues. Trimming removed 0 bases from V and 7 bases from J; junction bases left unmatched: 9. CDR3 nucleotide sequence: TGTGCCAGCAGCGTAGCTGGGACAGGGGATGGAGATGAAGCTTTCTTT. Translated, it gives CASSVAGTGDGDEAFF.

CDR3 region: CASSPGPLWAEQYF. CDR3 nucleotide sequence: TGTGCCAGTAGTCCAGGACCATTATGGGCCGAGCAGTACTTC. The rearrangement uses TRBV19 and TRBJ2-7; D is unresolved. This CDR3 contains 14 residues. V lost 5 bases to trimming and J lost 6 bases, with 17 bases between them. Germline-derived CDR1 and CDR2 are LNHDA and SQIVND (reference sequence).

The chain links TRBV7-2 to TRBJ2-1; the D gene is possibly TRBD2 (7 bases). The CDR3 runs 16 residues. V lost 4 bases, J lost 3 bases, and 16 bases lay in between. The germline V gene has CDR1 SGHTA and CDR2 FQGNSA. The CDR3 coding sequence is TGTGCCAGCAGCTCACTAACGGGGGGCTTCTACAATGAGCAGTTCTTC. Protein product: CASSSLTGGFYNEQFF.

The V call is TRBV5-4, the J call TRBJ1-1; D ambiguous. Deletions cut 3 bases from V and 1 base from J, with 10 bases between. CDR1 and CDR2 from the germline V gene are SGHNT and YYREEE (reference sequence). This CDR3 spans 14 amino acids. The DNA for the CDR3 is TGTGCCAGCAGCTCCAAGACTGGGAACACTGAAGCTTTCTTT. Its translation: CASSSKTGNTEAFF.

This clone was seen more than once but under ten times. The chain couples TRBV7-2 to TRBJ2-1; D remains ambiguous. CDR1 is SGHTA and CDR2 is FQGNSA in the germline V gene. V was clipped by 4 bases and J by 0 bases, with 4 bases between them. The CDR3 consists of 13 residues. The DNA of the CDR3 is TGTGCCAGCAGCTCCAGCTCCTACAATGAGCAGTTCTTC. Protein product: CASSSSSYNEQFF.

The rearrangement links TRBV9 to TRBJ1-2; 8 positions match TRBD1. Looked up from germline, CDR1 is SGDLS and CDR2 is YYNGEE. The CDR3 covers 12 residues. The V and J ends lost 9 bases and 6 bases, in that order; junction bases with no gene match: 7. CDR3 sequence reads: CATKDREDGYTF. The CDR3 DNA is TGTGCCACCAAGGACAGGGAAGATGGCTACACCTTC.

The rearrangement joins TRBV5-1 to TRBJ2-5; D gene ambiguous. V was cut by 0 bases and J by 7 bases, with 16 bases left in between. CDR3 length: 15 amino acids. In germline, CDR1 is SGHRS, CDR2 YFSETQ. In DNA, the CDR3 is TGCGCCAGCAGCTTGGAGGCAATAGCTTTTGCGACCCAGTACTTC. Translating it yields CASSLEAIAFATQYF. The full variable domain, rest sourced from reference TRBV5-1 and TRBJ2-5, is KAGVTQTPRYLIKTRGQQVTLSCSPISGHRSVSWYQQTPGQGLQFLFEYFSETQRNKGNFPGRFSGRQFSNSRSEMNVSTLELGDSALYLCASSLEAIAFATQYFGPGTRLLVL.

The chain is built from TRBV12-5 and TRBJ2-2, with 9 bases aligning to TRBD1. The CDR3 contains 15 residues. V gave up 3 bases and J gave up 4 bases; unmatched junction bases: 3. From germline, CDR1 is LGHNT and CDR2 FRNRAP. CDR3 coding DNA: TGTGCTAGTGGTTTAAGGACAGGGGTCACCGGGGAGCTGTTTTTT. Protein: CASGLRTGVTGELFF.

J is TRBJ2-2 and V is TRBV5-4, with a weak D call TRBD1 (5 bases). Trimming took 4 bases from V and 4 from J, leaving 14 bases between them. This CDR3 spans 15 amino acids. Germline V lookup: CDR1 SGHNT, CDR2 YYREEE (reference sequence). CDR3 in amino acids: CASSAGQGFTGELFF. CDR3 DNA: TGTGCCAGCAGCGCAGGGCAAGGTTTCACCGGGGAGCTGTTTTTT.